Sequencing of this T cell receptor (beta chain) was carried out in a study of PD-1 blockade in classical Hodgkin lymphoma. Details on this clone: The antigen remains undetermined.

Germline CDR1 is SEHNR and CDR2 is FQNEAQ (reference sequence). V was trimmed by 1 base and J by 10 bases, leaving 22 bases between them. The CDR3 consists of 17 residues. Overall study findings and caveats: Patients who responded completely had about the same baseline diversity as newly diagnosed patients.

Each of the patients experienced relapse following autologous stem cell transplantation, and their brentuximab vedotin exposure differed. TCRdb's copy holds only in-frame clones and misses some; the assay was immunoSEQ multiplex PCR. The profile covers under 100,000 clones, with around nine tenths appearing a single time and under 3% taken by the ten largest. This TCR derives from a human donor with classical Hodgkin lymphoma. The source was peripheral blood mononuclear cells (PBMCs), collected before the second cycle of nivolumab. The rearrangement uses TRBV7-9 and TRBJ1-4, with D possibly TRBD1 on 5 matching bases. The CDR3 reads CASSLENLGEEGGKLFF. CDR3 nucleotides: TGTGCCAGCAGCTTAGAAAACCTGGGGGAGGAAGGTGGAAAACTGTTTTTT.